This T cell receptor beta chain was captured in a study of T cell repertoires in cytomegalovirus infection. Background on the study: A matching HLA type, together with CMV infection, was signaled by public TCR beta signatures.

Via MiXCR, TCRdb re-called the reads, giving one row per CDR3 protein. The sample includes just over 300,000 distinct CDR3 sequences, around a sixth of them seen just once. Remarks on this clonotype: The target antigen is unknown.

Germline CDR1 and CDR2: SGHAT and FQNNGV. V lost 6 bases and J lost 7, with 16 bases in between. CDR3 size: 14 residues. Broader study findings: Using cumulative public TCR beta family frequency, the authors identified those who carried CMV together with the relevant HLA. The ex vivo response showed dominance by HLA-C-restricted CMV-specific TCR beta clonotypes.

The clonotype was recovered from a human donor in good health (CMV status not recorded). Some clones in this sample may be carry-over from other donors' samples. This chain links TRBV11-2 with TRBJ1-5, with D perhaps matching TRBD1 (5 bases). Sequencing was performed on PBMCs. CDR3 bases: TGTGCCAGCAGTCAAAGTGGGACGTTACAGCCCCAGCATTTT. Its protein is CASSQSGTLQPQHF.